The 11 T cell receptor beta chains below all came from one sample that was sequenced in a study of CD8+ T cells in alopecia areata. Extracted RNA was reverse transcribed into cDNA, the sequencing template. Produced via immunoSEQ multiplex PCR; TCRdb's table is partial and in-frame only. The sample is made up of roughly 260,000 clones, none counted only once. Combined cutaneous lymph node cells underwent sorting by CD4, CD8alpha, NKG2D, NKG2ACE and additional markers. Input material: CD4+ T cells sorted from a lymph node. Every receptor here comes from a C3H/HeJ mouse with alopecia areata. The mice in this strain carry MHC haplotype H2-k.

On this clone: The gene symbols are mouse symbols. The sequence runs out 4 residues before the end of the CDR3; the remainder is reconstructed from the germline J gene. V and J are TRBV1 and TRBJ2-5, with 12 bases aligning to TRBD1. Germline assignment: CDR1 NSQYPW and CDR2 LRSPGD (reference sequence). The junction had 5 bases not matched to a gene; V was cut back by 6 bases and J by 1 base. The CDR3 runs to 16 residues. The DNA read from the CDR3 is TGCACCTGCAGGGCCGGGACAGGGGGCGACCAAGAC. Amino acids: CTCRAGTGGDQD. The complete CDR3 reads CTCRAGTGGDQDTQYF.

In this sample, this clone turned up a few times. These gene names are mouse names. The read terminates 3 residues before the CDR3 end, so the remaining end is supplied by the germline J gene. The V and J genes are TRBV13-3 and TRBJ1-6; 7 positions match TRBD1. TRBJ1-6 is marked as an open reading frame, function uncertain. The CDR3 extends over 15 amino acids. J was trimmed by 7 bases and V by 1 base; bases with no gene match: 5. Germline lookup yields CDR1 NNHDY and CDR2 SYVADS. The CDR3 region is CASSDRGRGNSPLYF. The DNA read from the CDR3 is TGTGCCAGCAGTGATAGGGGGCGTGGGAATTCGCCC.

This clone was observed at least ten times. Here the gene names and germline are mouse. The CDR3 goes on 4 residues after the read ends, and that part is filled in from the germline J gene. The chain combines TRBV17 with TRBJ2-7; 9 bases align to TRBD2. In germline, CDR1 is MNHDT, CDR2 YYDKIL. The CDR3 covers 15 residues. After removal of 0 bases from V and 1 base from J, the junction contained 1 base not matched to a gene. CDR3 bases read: TGTGCTAGCAGTAGAGACCTGGGGGGGTCCTAT. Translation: CASSRDLGGSY. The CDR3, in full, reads CASSRDLGGSYEQYF.

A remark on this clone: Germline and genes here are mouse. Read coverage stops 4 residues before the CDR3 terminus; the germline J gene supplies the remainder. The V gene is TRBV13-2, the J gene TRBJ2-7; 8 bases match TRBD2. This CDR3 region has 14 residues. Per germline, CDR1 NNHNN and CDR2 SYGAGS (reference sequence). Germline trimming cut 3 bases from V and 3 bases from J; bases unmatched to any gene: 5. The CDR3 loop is CASGAAWGVYEQYF. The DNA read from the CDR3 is TGTGCCAGCGGTGCCGCCTGGGGGGTCTAT.

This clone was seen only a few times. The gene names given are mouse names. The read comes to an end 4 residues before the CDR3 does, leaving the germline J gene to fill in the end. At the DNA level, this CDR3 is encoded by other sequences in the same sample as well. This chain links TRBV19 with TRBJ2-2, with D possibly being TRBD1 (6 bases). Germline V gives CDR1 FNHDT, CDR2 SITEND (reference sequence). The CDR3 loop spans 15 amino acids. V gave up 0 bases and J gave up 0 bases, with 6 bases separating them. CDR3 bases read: TGTGCCAGCAGTATAGGACAGGCAAACACCGGG. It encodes CASSIGQANTG. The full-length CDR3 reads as CASSIGQANTGQLYF.

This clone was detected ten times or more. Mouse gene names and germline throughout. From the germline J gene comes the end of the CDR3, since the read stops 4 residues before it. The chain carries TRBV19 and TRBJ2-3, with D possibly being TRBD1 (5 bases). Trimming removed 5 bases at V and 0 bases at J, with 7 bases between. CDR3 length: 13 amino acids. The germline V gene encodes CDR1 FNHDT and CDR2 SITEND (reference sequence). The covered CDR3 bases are TGTGCCAGCAGGACAGCTAGTGCAGAA. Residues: CASRTASAE. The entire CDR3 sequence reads CASRTASAETLYF.

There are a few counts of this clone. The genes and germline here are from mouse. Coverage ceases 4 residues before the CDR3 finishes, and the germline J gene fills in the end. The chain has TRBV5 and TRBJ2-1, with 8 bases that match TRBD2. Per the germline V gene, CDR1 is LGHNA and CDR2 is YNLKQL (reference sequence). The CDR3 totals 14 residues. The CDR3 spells CASSQVTGEAEQFF. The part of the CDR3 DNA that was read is TGTGCCAGCAGCCAAGTGACTGGGGAGGCT.

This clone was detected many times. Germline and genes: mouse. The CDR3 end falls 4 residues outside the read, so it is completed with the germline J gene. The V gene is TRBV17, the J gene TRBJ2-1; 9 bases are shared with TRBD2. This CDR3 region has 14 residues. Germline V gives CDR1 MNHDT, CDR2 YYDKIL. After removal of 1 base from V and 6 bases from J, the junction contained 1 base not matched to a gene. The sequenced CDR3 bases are TGTGCTAGCAGTAGAGTTGGGGGGGCTGCT. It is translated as CASSRVGGAA. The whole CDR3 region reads CASSRVGGAAEQFF.

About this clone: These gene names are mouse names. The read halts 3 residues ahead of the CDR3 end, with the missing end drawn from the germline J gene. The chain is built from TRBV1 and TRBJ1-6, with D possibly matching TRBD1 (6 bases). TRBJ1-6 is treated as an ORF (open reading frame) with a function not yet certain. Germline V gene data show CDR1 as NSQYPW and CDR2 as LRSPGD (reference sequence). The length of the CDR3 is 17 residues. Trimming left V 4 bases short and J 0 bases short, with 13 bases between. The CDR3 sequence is CTCSGPTGTSYNSPLYF. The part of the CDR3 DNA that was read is TGCACCTGCAGTGGCCCCACAGGGACTTCCTATAATTCGCCC.

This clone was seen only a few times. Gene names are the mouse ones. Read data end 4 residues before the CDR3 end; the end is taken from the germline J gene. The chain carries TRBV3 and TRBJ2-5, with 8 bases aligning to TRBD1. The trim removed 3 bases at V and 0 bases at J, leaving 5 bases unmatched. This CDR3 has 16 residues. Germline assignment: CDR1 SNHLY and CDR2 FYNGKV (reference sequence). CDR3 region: CASSFGTGVNQDTQYF. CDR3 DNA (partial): TGTGCCAGCAGCTTTGGGACAGGAGTTAACCAAGAC.

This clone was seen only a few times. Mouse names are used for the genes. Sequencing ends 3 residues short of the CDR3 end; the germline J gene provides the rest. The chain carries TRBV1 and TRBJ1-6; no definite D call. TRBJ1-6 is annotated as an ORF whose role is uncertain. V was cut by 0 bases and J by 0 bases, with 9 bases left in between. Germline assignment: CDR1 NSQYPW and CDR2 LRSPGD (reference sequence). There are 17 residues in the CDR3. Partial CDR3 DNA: TGCACCTGCAGTGCAGATGATGCACATTCCTATAATTCGCCC. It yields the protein CTCSADDAHSYNSP. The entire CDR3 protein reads CTCSADDAHSYNSPLYF.